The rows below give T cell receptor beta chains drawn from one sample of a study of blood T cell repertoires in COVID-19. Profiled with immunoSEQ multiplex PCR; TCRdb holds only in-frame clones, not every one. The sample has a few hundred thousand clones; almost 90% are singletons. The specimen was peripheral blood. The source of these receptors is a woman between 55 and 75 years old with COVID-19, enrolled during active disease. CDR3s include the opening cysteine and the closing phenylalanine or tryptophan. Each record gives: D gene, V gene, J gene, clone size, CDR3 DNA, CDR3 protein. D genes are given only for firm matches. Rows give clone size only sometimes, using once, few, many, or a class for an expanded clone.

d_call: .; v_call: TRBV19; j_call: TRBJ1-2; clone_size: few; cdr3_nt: TGTGCCAGTAGTAACAACAGGGCAGCAGGCTACACCTTC; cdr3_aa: CASSNNRAAGYTF
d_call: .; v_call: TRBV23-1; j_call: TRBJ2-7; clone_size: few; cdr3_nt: TGCGCCAGCAGTCACCTTGACTACCCCCAAATGAGGGAGCAGTACTTC; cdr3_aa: CASSHLDYPQMREQYF
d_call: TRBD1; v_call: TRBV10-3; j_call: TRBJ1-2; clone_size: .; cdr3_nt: TGTGCCATCAGTGATGGACAGGACTATGGCTACACCTTC; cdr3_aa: CAISDGQDYGYTF
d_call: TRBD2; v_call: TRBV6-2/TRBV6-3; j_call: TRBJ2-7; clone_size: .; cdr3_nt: TGTGCCAGCAGCAACCTAGCGGGGGGCAGAACCTACGAGCAGTACTTC; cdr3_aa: CASSNLAGGRTYEQYF
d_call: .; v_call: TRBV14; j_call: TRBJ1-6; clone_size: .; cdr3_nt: TGTGCCAGCAGCCAGTTATCAGGGCGGTCTTCACCCCTCCACTTT; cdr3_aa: CASSQLSGRSSPLHF
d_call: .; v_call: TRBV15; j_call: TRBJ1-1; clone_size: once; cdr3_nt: TGTGCCACCAGCAGAGGAGGGCACCGAAACACTGAAGCTTTCTTT; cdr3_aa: CATSRGGHRNTEAFF
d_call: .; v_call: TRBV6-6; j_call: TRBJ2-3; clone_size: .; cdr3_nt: TGTGCCAGCATAGGTACGAGGGGGGGCCCAGATACGCAGTATTTT; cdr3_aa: CASIGTRGGPDTQYF
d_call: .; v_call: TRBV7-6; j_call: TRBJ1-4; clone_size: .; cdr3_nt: TGTGCCAGCAGCTTAGCCGGGAGTTTGGTGAAACTGTTTTTT; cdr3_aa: CASSLAGSLVKLFF
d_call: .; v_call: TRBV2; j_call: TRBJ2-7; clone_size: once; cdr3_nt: TGTGCCAGCAGGTGGACAGCCAACGCATACGAGCAGTACTTC; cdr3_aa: CASRWTANAYEQYF
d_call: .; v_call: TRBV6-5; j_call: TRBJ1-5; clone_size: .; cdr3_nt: TGTGCCAGCCGCAGTCATTATAGCAATCAGCCCCAGCATTTT; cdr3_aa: CASRSHYSNQPQHF
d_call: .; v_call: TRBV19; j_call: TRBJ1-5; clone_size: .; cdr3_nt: TGTGCCAGTAGTATAATGGTAGGCAATCAGCCCCAGCATTTT; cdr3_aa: CASSIMVGNQPQHF